The sample holds one count of the clone carrying this T cell receptor beta chain. Antigen unknown. This entry comes from a study of PD-L1 blockade in urothelial cancer. Background on the study: A median approximately 140,000 T cells were found in blood samples.

Study outcomes and limitations: Durable-benefit patients had greater expansion of tumor-associated blood clones at 3 weeks.

Method: immunoSEQ multiplex PCR; TCRdb's copy keeps in-frame clones and lacks some. The sample includes about 19,000 clones, about 91% of them seen just once. There are 15 residues in the CDR3. Germline CDR1 reads MNHEY; CDR2 reads SVGAGI. V was clipped by 3 bases and J by 7 bases; unmatched bases: 10. This specimen consisted of PBMCs, obtained around atezolizumab (anti-PD-L1) treatment. The V call is TRBV6-5, the J call TRBJ2-5; 8 nucleotides match TRBD1. This sequence was found in a man aged 50-59 years with urothelial cancer. CDR3: CASSYNPGGKVTQYF. The CDR3 DNA is TGTGCCAGCAGTTATAATCCAGGGGGCAAAGTGACCCAGTACTTC.